The entry that follows covers one T cell receptor beta chain sequence. Its antigen remains unidentified. This entry is derived from a study of T-cell reconstitution after alpha-beta-depleted transplantation in children. Study-wide results and caveats: After one year, T-cell counts and TCRbeta diversity mostly came from new T cells. Reportedly, only several hundred clones from non-depleted graft cells drove alpha-beta T-cell counts at about two months.

The CDR3 covers 16 residues. V dropped 3 bases and J dropped 4; count of bases not matched to a gene: 7. Germline CDR1 reads SGHRS; CDR2 reads YFSETQ. The TCRbeta library incorporated unique molecular identifiers. TCRdb ran MiXCR on the PCR reads and lists one entry per CDR3 protein. The sample records 500,000 to 750,000 distinct CDR3 sequences, 20% to 30% being singletons. The material was PBMCs, obtained before TCRalphabeta/CD19-depleted stem cell transplant. This TCR derives from a boy under two years old with Wiskott-Aldrich syndrome, due to receive a stem cell transplant. The rearrangement uses TRBV5-1 and TRBJ2-1, with 10 bases aligning to TRBD1. CDR3 loop: CASSSGQGIRYNEQFF. The CDR3 DNA reads TGCGCCAGCAGCTCGGGACAGGGGATTAGATACAATGAGCAGTTCTTC. Together with reference TRBV5-1 and TRBJ2-1, the CDR3 gives the full variable domain: KAGVTQTPRYLIKTRGQQVTLSCSPISGHRSVSWYQQTPGQGLQFLFEYFSETQRNKGNFPGRFSGRQFSNSRSEMNVSTLELGDSALYLCASSSGQGIRYNEQFFGPGTRLTVL.